Reported below is one T cell receptor (beta chain). Amplification used 60 Vbeta primers and 13 Jbeta primers. The assay was immunoSEQ multiplex PCR, and TCRdb's table has in-frame clones only and misses some. The sample contains approximately 100,000 clones, approximately 79% of which appear only once. The source of the sample is a study of cytomegalovirus exposure and HLA in healthy donors. The germline CDR1 and CDR2 sequences are SGDLS and YYNGEE. V was trimmed by 3 bases and J by 0 bases, leaving 8 bases between them. CDR3 length: 14 residues. This receptor was obtained from a male donor in good health and CMV-seronegative. This chain links TRBV9 with TRBJ2-3, with D possibly being TRBD2 (6 bases). The specimen sequenced was PBMCs. The CDR3 reads CASSAGLSTDTQYF. DNA for the CDR3: TGTGCCAGCAGCGCGGGACTCAGCACAGATACGCAGTATTTT. The full variable domain, in which reference TRBV9 and TRBJ2-3 provide the parts outside the CDR3, is DSGVTQTPKHLITATGQRVTLRCSPRSGDLSVYWYQQSLDQGLQFLIQYYNGEERAKGNILERFSAQQFPDLHSELNLSSLELGDSALYFCASSAGLSTDTQYFGPGTRLTVL.